The subject of this entry is one TCR beta chain. This sample is part of a study of T-cell reconstitution after alpha-beta-depleted transplantation in children. V lost 3 bases and J 4 bases, leaving 18 bases between the germline ends. Germline CDR1 reads SGHTA; CDR2 reads FQGNSA. The CDR3 contains 16 residues. The library targeted TCRbeta and was prepared with unique molecular identifiers. MiXCR, applied by TCRdb to the PCR reads, yields one record per CDR3 protein. The sample includes 800,000 to 1,000,000 distinct CDR3 sequences, roughly 31% seen only once; the top ten take over 25%. The receptor's source is a boy in the first two years of life who had a stem cell transplant for SCID, so the T cells may come from the graft donor. The V call is TRBV7-2, the J call TRBJ1-2; D possibly corresponds to TRBD1 (5 bases). Sequenced material: PBMCs, mostly from graft donor cells, taken 360 days after TCRalphabeta/CD19-depleted stem cell transplant. The CDR3 bases are TGTGCCAGCAGCTTGGGCTTGGGGGGGTTTCCCTATGGCTACACCTTC. This sequence encodes CASSLGLGGFPYGYTF.